Included here is one T cell receptor beta chain sequence, with context. Libraries were prepared by immunoSEQ multiplex PCR; TCRdb keeps only in-frame clonotypes and omits some of them. The sample contains just over 35,000 clones, more than 70% of which appear only once. This specimen belongs to a study of T cell changes during pregnancy in multiple sclerosis. Trimming took off 6 bases at V and 2 bases at J, with 11 bases between the two ends. From germline, CDR1 is MDHEN and CDR2 SYDVKM. This CDR3 region has 14 residues. Sequencing was performed on CD4+ T cells from peripheral blood mononuclear cells, taken after pregnancy. The source of this sequence is a female donor in good health, enrolled as a control in a pregnancy study. This chain joins TRBV28 and TRBJ1-3, with D perhaps matching TRBD1 (5 bases). The CDR3 protein is CASSGGAPGNTIYF. The CDR3 nucleotides are TGTGCCAGCAGCGGAGGGGCACCTGGAAACACCATATATTTT.